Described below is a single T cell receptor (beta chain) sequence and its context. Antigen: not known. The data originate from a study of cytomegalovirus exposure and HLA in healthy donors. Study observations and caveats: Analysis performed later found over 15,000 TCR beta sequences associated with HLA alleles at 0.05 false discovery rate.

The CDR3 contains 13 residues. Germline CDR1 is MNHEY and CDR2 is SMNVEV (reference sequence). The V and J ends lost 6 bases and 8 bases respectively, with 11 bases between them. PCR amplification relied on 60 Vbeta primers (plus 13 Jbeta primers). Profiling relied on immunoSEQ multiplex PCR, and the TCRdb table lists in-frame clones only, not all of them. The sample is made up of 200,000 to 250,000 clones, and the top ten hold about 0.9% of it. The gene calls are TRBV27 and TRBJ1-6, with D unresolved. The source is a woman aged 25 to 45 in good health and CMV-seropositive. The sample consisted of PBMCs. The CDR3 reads CASSFGSDSPLHF. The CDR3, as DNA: TGTGCCAGCAGCTTTGGGAGTGATTCACCCCTCCACTTT.